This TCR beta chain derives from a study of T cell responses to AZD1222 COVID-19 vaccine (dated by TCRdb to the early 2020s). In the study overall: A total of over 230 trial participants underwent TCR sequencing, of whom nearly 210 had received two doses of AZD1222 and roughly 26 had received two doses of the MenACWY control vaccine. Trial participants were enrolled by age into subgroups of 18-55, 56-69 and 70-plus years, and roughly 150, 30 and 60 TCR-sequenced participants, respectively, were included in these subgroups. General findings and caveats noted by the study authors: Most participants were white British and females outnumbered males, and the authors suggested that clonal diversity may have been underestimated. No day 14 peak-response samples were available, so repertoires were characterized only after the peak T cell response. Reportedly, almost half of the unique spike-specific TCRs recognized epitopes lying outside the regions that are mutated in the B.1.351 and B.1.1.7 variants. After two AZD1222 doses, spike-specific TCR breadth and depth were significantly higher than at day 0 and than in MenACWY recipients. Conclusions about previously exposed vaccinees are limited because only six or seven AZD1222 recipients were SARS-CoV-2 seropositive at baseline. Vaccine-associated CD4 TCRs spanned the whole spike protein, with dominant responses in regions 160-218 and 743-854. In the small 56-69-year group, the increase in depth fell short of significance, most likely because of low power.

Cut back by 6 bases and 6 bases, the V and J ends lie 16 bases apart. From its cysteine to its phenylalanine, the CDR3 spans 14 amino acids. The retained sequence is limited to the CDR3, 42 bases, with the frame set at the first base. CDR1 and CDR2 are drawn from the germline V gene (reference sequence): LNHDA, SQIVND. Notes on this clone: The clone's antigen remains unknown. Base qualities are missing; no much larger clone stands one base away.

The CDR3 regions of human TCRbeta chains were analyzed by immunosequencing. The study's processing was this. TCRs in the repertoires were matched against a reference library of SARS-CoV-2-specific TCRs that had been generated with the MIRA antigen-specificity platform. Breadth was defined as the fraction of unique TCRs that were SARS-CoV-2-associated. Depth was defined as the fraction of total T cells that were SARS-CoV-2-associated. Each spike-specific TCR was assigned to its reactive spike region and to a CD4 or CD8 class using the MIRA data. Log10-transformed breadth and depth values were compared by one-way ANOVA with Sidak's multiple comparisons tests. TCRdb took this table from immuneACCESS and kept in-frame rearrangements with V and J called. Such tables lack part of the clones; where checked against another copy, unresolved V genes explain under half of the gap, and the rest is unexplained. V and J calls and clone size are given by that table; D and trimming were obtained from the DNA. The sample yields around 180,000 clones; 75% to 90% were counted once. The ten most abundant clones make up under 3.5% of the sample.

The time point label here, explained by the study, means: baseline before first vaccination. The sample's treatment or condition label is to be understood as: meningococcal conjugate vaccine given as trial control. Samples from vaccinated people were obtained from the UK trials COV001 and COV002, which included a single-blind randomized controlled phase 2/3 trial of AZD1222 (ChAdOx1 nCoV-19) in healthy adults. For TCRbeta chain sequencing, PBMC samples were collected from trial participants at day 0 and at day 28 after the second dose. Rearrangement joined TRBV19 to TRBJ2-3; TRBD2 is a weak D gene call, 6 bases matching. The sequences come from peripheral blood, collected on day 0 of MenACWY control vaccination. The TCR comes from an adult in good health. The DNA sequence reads TGTGCCAGTAGCTGGGGGACGGAGGGGGATACGCAGTATTTT. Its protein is CASSWGTEGDTQYF.